This TCR beta chain was sequenced for a study of blood T cell repertoires in COVID-19. Study-level background: COVID-19 samples from acute and convalescent phases originated in the United States, Italy and Spain. The analysed material was cDNA or gDNA that came from T cells, B-cell-depleted T cells, or PBMCs.

In the study's own analysis: Estimation of nucleated cell counts was performed using reference gene primer amplification. The repertoire was sequenced with immunoSEQ multiplex PCR; TCRdb's copy has only in-frame clones and lacks some. The D gene and trimming were derived from the DNA, and the V and J assignments and clone size from that table. The sample has about 140,000 clones; around four fifths are singletons. The CDR3 runs 12 residues. Germline CDR1 reads MNHEY; CDR2 reads SMNVEV (reference sequence). Trimming pared 6 bases from V and 11 bases from J, leaving 11 bases between. Material for sequencing was peripheral blood. The receptor's source is a woman of 80 years or more with acute or convalescent COVID-19. The chain joins TRBV27 to TRBJ1-6, with TRBD1 as a possible D gene (5 bases). CDR3 in DNA: TGTGCCAGCAGCGACCGACAGACACCCCTCCACTTT. Encoded protein: CASSDRQTPLHF.